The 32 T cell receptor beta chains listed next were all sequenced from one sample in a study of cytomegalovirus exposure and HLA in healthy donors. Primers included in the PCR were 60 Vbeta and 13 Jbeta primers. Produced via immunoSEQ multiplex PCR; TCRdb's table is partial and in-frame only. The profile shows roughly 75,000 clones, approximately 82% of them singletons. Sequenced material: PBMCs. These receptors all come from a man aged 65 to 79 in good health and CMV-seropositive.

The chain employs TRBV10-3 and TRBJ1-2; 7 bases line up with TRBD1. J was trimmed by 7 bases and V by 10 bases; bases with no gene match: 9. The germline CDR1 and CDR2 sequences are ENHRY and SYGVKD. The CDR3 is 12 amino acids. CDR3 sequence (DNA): TGTGCCACCATGACAGGGCTGGCTGGCTACACCTTC. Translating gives CATMTGLAGYTF.

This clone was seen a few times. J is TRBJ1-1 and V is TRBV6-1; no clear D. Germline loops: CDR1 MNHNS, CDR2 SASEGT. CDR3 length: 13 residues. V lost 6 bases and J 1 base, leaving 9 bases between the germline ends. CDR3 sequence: CASSYDWNTEAFF. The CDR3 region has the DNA TGTGCCAGCAGCTACGACTGGAACACTGAAGCTTTCTTT.

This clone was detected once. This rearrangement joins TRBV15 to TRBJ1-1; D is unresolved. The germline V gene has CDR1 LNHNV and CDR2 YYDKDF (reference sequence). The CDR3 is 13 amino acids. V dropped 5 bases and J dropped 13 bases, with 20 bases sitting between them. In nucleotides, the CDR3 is TGTGCCACCAGCTTAACTGGATCCGGAGGCGATTTCTTT. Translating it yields CATSLTGSGGDFF.

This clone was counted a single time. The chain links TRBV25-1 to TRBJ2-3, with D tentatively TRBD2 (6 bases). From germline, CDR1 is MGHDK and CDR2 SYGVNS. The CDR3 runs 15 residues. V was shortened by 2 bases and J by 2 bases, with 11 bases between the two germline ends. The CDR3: CASSEREAATDTQYF. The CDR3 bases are TGTGCCAGCAGTGAAAGGGAGGCCGCCACAGATACGCAGTATTTT.

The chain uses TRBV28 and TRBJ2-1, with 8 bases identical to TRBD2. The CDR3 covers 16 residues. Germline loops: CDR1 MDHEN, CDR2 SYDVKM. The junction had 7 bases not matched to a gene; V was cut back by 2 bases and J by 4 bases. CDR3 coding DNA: TGTGCCAGCAGTTTAACGGCTAGCGGGTTTTACAATGAGCAGTTCTTC. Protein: CASSLTASGFYNEQFF.

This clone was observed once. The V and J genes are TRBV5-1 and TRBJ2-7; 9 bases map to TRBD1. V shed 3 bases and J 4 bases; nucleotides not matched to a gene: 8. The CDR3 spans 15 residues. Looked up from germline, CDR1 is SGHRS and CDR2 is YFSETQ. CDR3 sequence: CASSSPGQGRYEQYF. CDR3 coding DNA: TGCGCCAGCAGCTCGCCGGGACAGGGAAGGTACGAGCAGTACTTC.

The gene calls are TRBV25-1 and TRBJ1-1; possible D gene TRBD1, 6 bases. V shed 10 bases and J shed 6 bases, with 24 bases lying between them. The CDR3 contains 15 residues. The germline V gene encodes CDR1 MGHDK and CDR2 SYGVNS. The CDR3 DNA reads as TGTGCCACCGCCGAGACAGGACTCGGGAGGGCTGAAGCTTTCTTT. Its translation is CATAETGLGRAEAFF.

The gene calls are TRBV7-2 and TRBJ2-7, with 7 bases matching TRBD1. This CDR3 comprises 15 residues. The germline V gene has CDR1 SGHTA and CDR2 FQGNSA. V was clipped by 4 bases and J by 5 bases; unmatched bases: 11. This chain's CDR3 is CASSSSRTGFHEQYF. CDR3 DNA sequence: TGTGCCAGCAGCTCGTCTCGGACAGGCTTCCACGAGCAGTACTTC.

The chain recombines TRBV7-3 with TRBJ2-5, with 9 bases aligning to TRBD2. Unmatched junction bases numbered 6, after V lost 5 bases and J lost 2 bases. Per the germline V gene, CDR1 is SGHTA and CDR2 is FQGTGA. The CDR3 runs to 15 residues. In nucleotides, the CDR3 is TGTGCCAGCAGCCTTAGCGGGGGAGATCAAGAGACCCAGTACTTC. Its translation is CASSLSGGDQETQYF.

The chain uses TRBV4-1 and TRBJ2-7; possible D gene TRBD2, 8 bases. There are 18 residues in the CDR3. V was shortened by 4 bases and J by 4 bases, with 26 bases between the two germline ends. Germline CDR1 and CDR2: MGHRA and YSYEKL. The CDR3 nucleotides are TGCGCCAGCAGCCCCCCTCACCAGGGGGGGGGCGGGGGGTACGAGCAGTACTTC. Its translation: CASSPPHQGGGGGYEQYF.

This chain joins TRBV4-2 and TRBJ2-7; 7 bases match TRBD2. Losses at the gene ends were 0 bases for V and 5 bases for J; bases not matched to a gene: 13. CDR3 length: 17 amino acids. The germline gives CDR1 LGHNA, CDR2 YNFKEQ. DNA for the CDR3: TGTGCCAGCAGCCAAGAAATCCAGTGGGGAGGGACCCACGAGCAGTACTTC. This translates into CASSQEIQWGGTHEQYF.

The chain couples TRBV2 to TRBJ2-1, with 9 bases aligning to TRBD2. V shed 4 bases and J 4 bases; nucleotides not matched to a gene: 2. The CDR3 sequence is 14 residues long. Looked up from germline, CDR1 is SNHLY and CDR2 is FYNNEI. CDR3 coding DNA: TGTGCCAGCAGTGGAGCGGGAGGATACAATGAGCAGTTCTTC. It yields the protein CASSGAGGYNEQFF.

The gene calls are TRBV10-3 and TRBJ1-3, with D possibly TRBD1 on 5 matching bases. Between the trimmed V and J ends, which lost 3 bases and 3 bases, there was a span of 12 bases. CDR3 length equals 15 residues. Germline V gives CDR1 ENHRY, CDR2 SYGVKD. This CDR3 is CAISDGGLSGNTIYF. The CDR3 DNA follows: TGTGCCATCAGTGACGGGGGTTTAAGTGGAAACACCATATATTTT.

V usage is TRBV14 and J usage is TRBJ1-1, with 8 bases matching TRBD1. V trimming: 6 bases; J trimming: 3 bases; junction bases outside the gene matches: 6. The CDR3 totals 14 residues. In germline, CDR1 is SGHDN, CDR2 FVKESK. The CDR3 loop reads CASRLGQDDTEAFF. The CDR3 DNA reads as TGTGCCAGCAGACTGGGACAGGATGACACTGAAGCTTTCTTT. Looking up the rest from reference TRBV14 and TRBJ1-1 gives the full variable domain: EAGVTQFPSHSVIEKGQTVTLRCDPISGHDNLYWYRRVMGKEIKFLLHFVKESKQDESGMPNNRFLAERTGGTYSTLKVQPAELEDSGVYFCASRLGQDDTEAFFGQGTRLTVV.

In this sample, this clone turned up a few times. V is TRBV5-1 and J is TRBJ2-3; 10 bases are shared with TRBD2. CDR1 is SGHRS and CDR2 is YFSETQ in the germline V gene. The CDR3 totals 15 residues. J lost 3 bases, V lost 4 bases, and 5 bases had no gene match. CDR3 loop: CASSVSSGSTDTQYF. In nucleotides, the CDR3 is TGCGCCAGCAGCGTCTCTAGCGGGAGTACAGATACGCAGTATTTT.

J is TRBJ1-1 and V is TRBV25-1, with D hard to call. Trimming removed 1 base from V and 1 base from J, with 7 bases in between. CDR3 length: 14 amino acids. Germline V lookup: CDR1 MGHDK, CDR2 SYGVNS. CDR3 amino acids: CASSELAQNTEAFF. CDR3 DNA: TGTGCCAGCAGTGAATTGGCACAGAACACTGAAGCTTTCTTT. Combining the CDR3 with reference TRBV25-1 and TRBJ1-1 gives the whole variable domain EADIYQTPRYLVIGTGKKITLECSQTMGHDKMYWYQQDPGMELHLIHYSYGVNSTEKGDLSSESTVSRIRTEHFPLTLESARPSHTSQYLCASSELAQNTEAFFGQGTRLTVV.

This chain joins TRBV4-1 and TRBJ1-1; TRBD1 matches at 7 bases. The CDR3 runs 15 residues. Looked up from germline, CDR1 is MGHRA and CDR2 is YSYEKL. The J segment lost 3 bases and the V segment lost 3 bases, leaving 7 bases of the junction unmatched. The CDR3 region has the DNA TGCGCCAGCAGCCATCCAGACAGGGTGGACACTGAAGCTTTCTTT. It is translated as CASSHPDRVDTEAFF.

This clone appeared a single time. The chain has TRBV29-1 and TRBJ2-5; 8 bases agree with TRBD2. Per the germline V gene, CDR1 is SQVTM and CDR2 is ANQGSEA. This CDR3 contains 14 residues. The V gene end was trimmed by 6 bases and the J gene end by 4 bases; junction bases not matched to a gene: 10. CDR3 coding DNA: TGCAGCGTCGGAGAAGCGGGAGCCCCAGAGACCCAGTACTTC. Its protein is CSVGEAGAPETQYF.

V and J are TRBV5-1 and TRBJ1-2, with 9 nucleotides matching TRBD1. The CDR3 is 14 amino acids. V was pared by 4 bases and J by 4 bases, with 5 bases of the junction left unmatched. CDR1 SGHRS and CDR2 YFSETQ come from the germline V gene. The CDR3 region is CASSEGQGSYGYTF. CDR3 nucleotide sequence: TGCGCCAGCAGCGAGGGACAGGGATCCTATGGCTACACCTTC.

The CDR3 protein is CASSLLPGRESSYEQYF. The CDR3 DNA is TGTGCCAGCAGCTTATTACCTGGGCGGGAGAGCTCCTACGAGCAGTACTTC. V is TRBV7-9 and J is TRBJ2-7; TRBD2 matches 7 bases. Germline values: CDR1 SEHNR, CDR2 FQNEAQ (reference sequence). This CDR3 has 17 residues. With V trimmed by 2 bases and J by 0 bases, 10 bases remained unmatched.

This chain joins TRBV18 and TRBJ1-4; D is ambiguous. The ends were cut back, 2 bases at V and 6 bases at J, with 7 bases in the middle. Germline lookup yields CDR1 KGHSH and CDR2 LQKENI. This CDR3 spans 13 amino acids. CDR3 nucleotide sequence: TGTGCCAGCTCACCAATAGAAGATGAAAAACTGTTTTTT. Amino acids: CASSPIEDEKLFF.

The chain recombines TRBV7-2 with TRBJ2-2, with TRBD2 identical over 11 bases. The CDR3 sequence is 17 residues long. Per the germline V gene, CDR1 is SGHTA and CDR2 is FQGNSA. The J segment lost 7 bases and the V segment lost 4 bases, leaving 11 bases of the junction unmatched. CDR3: CASSSQALAGGLGELFF. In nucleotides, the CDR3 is TGTGCCAGCAGCTCACAGGCGTTAGCGGGAGGGCTCGGGGAGCTGTTTTTT.

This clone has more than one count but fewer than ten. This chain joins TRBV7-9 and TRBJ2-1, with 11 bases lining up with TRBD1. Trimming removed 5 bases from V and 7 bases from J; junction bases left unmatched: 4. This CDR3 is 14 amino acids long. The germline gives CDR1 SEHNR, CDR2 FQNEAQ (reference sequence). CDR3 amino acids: CASSPRDRGNEQFF. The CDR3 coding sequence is TGTGCCAGCAGCCCCCGGGACAGGGGGAATGAGCAGTTCTTC.

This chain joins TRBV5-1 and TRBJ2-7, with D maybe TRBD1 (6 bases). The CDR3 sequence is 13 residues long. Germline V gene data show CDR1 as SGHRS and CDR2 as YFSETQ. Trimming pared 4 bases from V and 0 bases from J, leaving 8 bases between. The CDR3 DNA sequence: TGCGCCAGCAGCGCAGGGGTCTCCTACGAGCAGTACTTC. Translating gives CASSAGVSYEQYF.

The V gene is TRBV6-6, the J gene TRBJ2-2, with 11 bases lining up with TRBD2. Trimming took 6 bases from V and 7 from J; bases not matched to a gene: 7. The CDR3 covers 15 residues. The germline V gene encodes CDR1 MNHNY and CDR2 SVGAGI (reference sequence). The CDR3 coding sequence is TGTGCCAGCAGGGTAGCGGGAGGGACCGACGGGGAGCTGTTTTTT. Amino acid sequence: CASRVAGGTDGELFF.

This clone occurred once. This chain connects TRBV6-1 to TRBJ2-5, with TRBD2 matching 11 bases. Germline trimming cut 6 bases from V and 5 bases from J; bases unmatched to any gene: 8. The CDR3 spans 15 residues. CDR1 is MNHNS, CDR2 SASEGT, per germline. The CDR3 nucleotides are TGTGCCAGCAGGACTAGCGGGGTTGAATGGGAGACCCAGTACTTC. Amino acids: CASRTSGVEWETQYF.

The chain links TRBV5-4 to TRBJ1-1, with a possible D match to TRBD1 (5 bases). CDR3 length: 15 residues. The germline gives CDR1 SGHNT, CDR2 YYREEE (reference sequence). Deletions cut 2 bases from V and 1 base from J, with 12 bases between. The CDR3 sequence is CASSFTGKGNTEAFF. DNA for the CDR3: TGTGCCAGCAGCTTTACAGGAAAGGGGAACACTGAAGCTTTCTTT.

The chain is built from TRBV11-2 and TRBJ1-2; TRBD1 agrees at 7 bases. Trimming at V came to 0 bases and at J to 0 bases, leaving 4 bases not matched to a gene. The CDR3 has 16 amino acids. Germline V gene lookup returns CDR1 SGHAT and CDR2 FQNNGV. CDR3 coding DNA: TGTGCCAGCAGCTTAGATCGGACAGGATCTAACTATGGCTACACCTTC. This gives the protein CASSLDRTGSNYGYTF.

The CDR3 loop is CASSEYISNQPQHF. DNA for the CDR3: TGTGCCAGCAGTGAATATATTAGCAATCAGCCCCAGCATTTT. The chain uses TRBV25-1 and TRBJ1-5; no definite D call. Germline V gene sequence: CDR1 MGHDK, CDR2 SYGVNS. This CDR3 is built from 14 residues. V lost 0 bases to trimming and J lost 0 bases, with 3 bases between them.

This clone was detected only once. CDR3: CASSNGAGNTIYF. CDR3 in DNA: TGTGCCAGCAGCAACGGGGCTGGAAACACCATATATTTT. This chain links TRBV6-5 with TRBJ1-3; no clear D gene. Germline CDR1 is MNHEY and CDR2 is SVGAGI. V was cut by 6 bases and J by 2 bases, with 8 bases left in between. This CDR3 region has 13 residues.

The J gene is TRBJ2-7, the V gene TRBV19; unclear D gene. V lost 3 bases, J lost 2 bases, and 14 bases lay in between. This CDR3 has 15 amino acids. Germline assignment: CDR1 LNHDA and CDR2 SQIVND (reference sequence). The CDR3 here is CASSIGPGPTYEQYF. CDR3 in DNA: TGTGCCAGTAGTATCGGTCCAGGCCCGACCTACGAGCAGTACTTC.

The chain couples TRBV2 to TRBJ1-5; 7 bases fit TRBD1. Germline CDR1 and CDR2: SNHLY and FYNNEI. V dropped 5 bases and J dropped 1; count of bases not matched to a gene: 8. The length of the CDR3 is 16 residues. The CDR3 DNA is TGTGCCAGCAGTCAACAGGGGTCTTGGAGCAATCAGCCCCAGCATTTT. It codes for CASSQQGSWSNQPQHF.